This T cell receptor (beta chain) is from a study of T cells in localized non-small cell lung cancer. Sequencing was performed with immunoSEQ multiplex PCR; in TCRdb, only in-frame clones are kept and a portion is missing. Found here are roughly 36,000 clones, around 79% of them singletons; the top ten hold about 35%. The germline CDR1 and CDR2 sequences are MDHEN and SYDVKM. The V end lost 6 bases, the J end lost 7 bases, and 15 bases lay between the germline ends. CDR3 length: 13 residues. The sequence was obtained from a woman aged 35-75 years with stage II squamous cell lung carcinoma. This rearrangement joins TRBV28 to TRBJ1-2; D might be TRBD1 (6 bases). Specimen: PBMCs, collected before any cancer treatment. The CDR3 DNA is TGTGCCAGCAGCCCTTTACAGGGAACTGGCTACACCTTC. This codes for CASSPLQGTGYTF.